This T cell receptor (beta chain) derives from a study of shared clonotypes between healthy human individuals. Using immunoSEQ multiplex PCR, the repertoire was profiled, and TCRdb retains in-frame clones only, with some absent. In the table there are some 500,000 clones, about 95% of which are singletons. The germline CDR1 and CDR2 sequences are SGHDT and YYEEEE. V shed 4 bases and J shed 7 bases, with 8 bases lying between them. This CDR3 is built from 12 residues. The chain uses TRBV5-6 and TRBJ2-2; D gene uncertain. The sample taken for sequencing was naive CD4+ T cells sorted from blood. As to subset: CD45RA+ positively selected. This TCR derives from a woman in her 30s in good health. The CDR3 is CASSPLGGELFF. CDR3 in DNA: TGTGCCAGCAGCCCCCTAGGCGGGGAGCTGTTTTTT.